This T cell receptor beta chain was identified during a study of regulatory T cells in long-lasting Graves disease. Study findings and constraints: The analysis examined peripheral blood only and excluded thyroid tissue.

V trimming: 0 bases; J trimming: 2 bases; junction bases outside the gene matches: 5. Germline V CDR1 and CDR2: SGHAT, FQDESV (reference sequence). The CDR3 loop spans 16 amino acids. This clonotype was seen many times. The antigen is unknown. Library construction for TCR beta used iRepertoire HTBI primers and Arm-PCR of CDR3 regions. One entry per CDR3 protein results from TCRdb running MiXCR on the multiplex PCR reads. The table has about 210,000 distinct CDR3 sequences, about 19% seen once. As for time point: newly diagnosed GD, antithyroid drugs for less than 3 months. After RNA was extracted from PBMCs, the TCR library was made from it. The patients included were those that came from an endocrinology department in Xi'an, China. These data were also reused for a study on T cells in Graves' hyperthyroidism and ophthalmopathy. That report notes: Those with hyperthyroidism were 18 to 65 years old, newly diagnosed, and ill for under 2 months. Exclusion followed for patients with uncontrolled infection, other autoimmune disease, pregnancy or lactation.

The specimen comprised peripheral blood mononuclear cells (PBMCs), sampled at new diagnosis, from a patient treated with antithyroid drugs. This chain connects TRBV11-1 to TRBJ2-7, with 9 positions matching TRBD1. The origin of this receptor is a woman aged 25-40 years with Graves disease. CDR3 nucleotide sequence: TGTGCCAGCAGCTTAGCATGGGGGACAGGGACCTACGAGCAGTACTTC. It yields the protein CASSLAWGTGTYEQYF.